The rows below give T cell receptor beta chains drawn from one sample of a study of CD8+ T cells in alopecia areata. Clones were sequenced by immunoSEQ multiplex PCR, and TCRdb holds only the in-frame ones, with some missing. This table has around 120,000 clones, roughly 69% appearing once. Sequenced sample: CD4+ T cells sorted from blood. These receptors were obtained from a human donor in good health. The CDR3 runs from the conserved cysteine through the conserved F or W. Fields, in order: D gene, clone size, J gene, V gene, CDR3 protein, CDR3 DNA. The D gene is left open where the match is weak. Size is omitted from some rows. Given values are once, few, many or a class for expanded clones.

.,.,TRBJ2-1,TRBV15,CATSREKDPYNEQFF,TGTGCCACCAGCAGAGAAAAGGATCCCTACAATGAGCAGTTCTTC
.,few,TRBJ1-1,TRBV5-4,CASSLDFGAEVAFF,TGTGCCAGCAGCTTGGATTTTGGGGCCGAAGTCGCGTTCTTT
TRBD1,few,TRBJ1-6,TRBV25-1,CASSEGQGFLPLHF,TGTGCCAGCAGTGAAGGACAGGGTTTTTTACCCCTCCACTTT
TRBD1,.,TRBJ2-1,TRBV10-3,CAISESNQGAANEQFF,TGTGCCATCAGTGAGTCTAACCAGGGGGCCGCCAATGAGCAGTTCTTC
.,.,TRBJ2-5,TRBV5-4,CASSRSRTQETQYF,TGTGCCAGCAGCCGCTCTAGGACCCAAGAGACCCAGTACTTC
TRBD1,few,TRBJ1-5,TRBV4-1,CASSQGVGRGDQPQHF,TGCGCCAGCAGCCAAGGGGTCGGCAGGGGGGACCAGCCCCAGCATTTT
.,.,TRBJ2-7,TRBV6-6,CASSPGGVFVDEQYF,TGTGCCAGCAGCCCTGGAGGGGTCTTCGTCGACGAGCAGTACTTC
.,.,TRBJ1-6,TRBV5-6,CASSLAKGTWNSPLHF,TGTGCCAGCAGCTTGGCCAAAGGGACGTGGAATTCACCCCTCCACTTT
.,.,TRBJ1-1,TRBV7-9,CASSRARDTEEAFF,TGTGCCAGCAGTCGCGCCCGGGACACTGAAGAAGCTTTCTTT
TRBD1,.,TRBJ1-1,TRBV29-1,CSVRFGTAPEAFF,TGCAGCGTTCGGTTTGGGACAGCACCCGAAGCTTTCTTT
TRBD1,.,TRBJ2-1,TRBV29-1,CSVDRQGYDEQFF,TGCAGCGTTGATCGACAGGGTTACGATGAGCAGTTCTTC
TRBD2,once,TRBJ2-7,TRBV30,CAWSFERGPYEQYF,TGTGCCTGGAGTTTCGAGCGGGGACCCTACGAGCAGTACTTC
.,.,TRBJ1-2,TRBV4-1,CASSQDDTANYGYTF,TGCGCCAGCAGCCAAGATGACACGGCCAACTATGGCTACACCTTC
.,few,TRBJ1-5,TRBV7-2,CASSLGSGSNQPQHF,TGTGCCAGCAGCTTAGGGTCAGGGAGCAATCAGCCCCAGCATTTT
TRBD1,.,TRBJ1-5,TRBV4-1,CASSPHTTGAYSNQPQHF,TGCGCCAGCAGCCCTCATACGACAGGGGCATATAGCAATCAGCCCCAGCATTTT
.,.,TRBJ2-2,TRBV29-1,CSGYRNTGELFF,TGCAGCGGATACAGGAACACCGGGGAGCTGTTTTTT
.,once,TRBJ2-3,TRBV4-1,CASSQGVWADTQYF,TGCGCCAGCAGCCAGGGGGTTTGGGCAGATACGCAGTATTTT
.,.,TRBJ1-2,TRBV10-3,CAISGGSYGYTF,TGTGCCATCAGCGGCGGATCCTATGGCTACACCTTC
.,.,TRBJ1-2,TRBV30,CAWNSGYDYGYTF,TGTGCCTGGAATTCGGGATATGACTATGGCTACACCTTC
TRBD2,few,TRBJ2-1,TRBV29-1,CSVAVGGGNYNEQFF,TGCAGCGTTGCGGTTGGCGGGGGGAACTACAATGAGCAGTTCTTC
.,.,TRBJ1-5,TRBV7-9,CASQDQGRNQPQHF,TGTGCCAGCCAAGACCAGGGAAGAAATCAGCCCCAGCATTTT
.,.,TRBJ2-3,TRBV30,CAWSALRGADTQYF,TGTGCCTGGAGTGCGCTTCGCGGAGCCGATACGCAGTATTTT
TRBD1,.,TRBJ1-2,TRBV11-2,CASRPTGTGFGYTF,TGTGCCAGCAGACCGACTGGGACAGGGTTTGGCTACACCTTC
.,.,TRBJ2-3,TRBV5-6,CASSFRKLTTDTQYF,TGTGCCAGCAGCTTTCGGAAACTTACCACAGATACGCAGTATTTT
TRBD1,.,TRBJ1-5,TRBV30,CAWSTLTGNSPQHF,TGTGCCTGGAGTACGTTGACAGGGAATAGCCCCCAGCATTTT
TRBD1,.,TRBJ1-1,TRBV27,CASARDRGGPVAFF,TGTGCCAGCGCCCGGGACAGGGGGGGCCCGGTGGCTTTCTTT
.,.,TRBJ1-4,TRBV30,CAWSMGGFNEKLFF,TGTGCCTGGAGCATGGGAGGGTTTAATGAAAAACTGTTTTTT
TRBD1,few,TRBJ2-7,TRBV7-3,CASSLEGGAPYEQYF,TGTGCCAGCAGCTTGGAAGGGGGCGCGCCCTACGAGCAGTACTTC
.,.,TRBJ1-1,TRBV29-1,CSGIGTTAAFF,TGCAGCGGAATCGGGACCACAGCAGCTTTCTTT
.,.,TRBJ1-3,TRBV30,CAWRGSGNTIYF,TGTGCCTGGAGGGGCTCTGGAAACACCATATATTTT
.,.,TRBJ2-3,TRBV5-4,CASSSPADTQYF,TGTGCCAGCAGCTCCCCTGCAGATACGCAGTATTTT
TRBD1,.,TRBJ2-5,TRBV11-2,CASSLGSGGFETQYF,TGTGCCAGCAGCTTAGGGTCAGGGGGCTTCGAGACCCAGTACTTC
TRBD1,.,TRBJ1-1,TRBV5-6,CASSLDQGASLNTEAFF,TGTGCCAGCAGCTTGGATCAGGGGGCGAGTTTGAACACTGAAGCTTTCTTT
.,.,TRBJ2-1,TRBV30,CAWSATRSDEQFF,TGTGCCTGGAGTGCGACTAGATCCGATGAGCAGTTCTTC
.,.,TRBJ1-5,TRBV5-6,CASSLAGISNQPQHF,TGTGCCAGCAGCTTGGCAGGGATTAGCAATCAGCCCCAGCATTTT
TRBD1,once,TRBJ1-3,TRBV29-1,CSVVGQVSGNTIYF,TGCAGCGTCGTGGGACAGGTCTCTGGAAACACCATATATTTT
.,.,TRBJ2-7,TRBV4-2,CASSKRDEQYF,TGTGCCAGCAGCAAACGGGACGAGCAGTACTTC
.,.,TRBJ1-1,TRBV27,CASSWGEDTEAFF,TGTGCCAGCAGTTGGGGGGAGGATACTGAAGCTTTCTTT
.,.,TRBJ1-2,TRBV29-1,CSVEGHSNYGYTF,TGCAGCGTTGAGGGACACTCTAACTATGGCTACACCTTC
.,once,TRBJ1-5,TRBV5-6,CASSSGDQDQPQHF,TGTGCCAGCAGCTCCGGAGACCAGGATCAGCCCCAGCATTTT
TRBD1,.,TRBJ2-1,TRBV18,CASSPSLTGVPHEQFF,TGTGCCAGCTCTCCTTCGTTGACAGGGGTTCCCCATGAGCAGTTCTTC
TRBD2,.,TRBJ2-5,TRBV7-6,CASSLGGRLAVYQETQYF,TGTGCCAGCAGCTTAGGGGGACGCCTAGCGGTGTACCAAGAGACCCAGTACTTC
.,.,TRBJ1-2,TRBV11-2,CASSLGFGYTF,TGTGCCAGCAGCTTAGGGTTTGGCTACACCTTC
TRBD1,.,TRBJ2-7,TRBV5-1,CASSGTGSDEQYF,TGCGCCAGCAGCGGGACAGGGTCGGACGAGCAGTACTTC
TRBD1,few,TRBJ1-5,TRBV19,CASTQGDYRPQHF,TGTGCCAGTACTCAGGGGGACTATCGGCCCCAGCATTTT
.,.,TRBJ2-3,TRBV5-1,CASSSVSTDTQYF,TGCGCCAGCAGCAGCGTCAGCACAGATACGCAGTATTTT
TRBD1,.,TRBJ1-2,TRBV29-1,CSVEDTGVYGYTF,TGCAGCGTTGAAGATACAGGGGTTTATGGCTACACCTTC
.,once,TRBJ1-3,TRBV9,CASSAGSWENTIYF,TGTGCCAGCAGCGCCGGGTCCTGGGAGAACACCATATATTTT
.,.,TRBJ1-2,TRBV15,CATSLKGGYTF,TGTGCCACCAGCCTCAAGGGTGGCTACACCTTC
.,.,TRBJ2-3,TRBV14,CASSRFADDTDTQYF,TGTGCCAGCAGCCGTTTCGCGGATGACACAGATACGCAGTATTTT
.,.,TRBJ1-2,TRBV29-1,CSATPWAGGYTF,TGCAGCGCGACTCCTTGGGCGGGTGGCTACACCTTC
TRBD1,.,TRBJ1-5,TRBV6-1,CASSAWTGGNQPQHF,TGTGCCAGCAGTGCCTGGACAGGGGGGAATCAGCCCCAGCATTTT
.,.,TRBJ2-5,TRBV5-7,CASSPFQGTQYF,TGTGCCAGCAGCCCCTTCCAAGGGACCCAGTACTTC